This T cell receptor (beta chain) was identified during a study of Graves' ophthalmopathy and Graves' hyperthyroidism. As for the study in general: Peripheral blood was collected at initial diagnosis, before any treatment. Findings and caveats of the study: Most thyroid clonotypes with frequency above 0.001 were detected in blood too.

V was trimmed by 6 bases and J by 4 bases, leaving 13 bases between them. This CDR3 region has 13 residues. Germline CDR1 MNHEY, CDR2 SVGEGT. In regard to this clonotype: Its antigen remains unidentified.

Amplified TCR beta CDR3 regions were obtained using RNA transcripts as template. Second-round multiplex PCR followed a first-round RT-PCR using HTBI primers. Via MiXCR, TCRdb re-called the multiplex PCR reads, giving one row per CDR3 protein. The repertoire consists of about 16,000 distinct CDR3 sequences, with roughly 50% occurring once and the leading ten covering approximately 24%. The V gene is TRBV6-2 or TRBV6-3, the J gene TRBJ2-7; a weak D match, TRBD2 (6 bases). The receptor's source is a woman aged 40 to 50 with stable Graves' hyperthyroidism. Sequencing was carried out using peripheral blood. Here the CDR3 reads CASRPLSGYEQYF. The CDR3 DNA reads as TGTGCCAGCAGGCCGCTTAGCGGTTACGAGCAGTACTTC.